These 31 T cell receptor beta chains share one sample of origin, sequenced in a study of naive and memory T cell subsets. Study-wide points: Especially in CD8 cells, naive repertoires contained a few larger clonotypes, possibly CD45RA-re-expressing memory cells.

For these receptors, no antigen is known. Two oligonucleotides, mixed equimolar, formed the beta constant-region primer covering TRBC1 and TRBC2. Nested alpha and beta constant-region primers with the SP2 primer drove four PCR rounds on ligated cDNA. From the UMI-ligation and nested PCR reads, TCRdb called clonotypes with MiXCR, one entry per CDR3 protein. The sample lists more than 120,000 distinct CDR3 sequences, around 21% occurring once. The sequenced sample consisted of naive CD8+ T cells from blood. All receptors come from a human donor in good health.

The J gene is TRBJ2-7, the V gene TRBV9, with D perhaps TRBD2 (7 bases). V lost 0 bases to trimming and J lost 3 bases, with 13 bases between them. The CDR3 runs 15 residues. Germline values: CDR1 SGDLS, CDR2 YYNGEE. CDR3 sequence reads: CASSVGEGGVYEQYF. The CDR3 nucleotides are TGTGCCAGCAGCGTAGGGGAGGGGGGCGTCTACGAGCAGTACTTC. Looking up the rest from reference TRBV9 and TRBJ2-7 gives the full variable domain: DSGVTQTPKHLITATGQRVTLRCSPRSGDLSVYWYQQSLDQGLQFLIQYYNGEERAKGNILERFSAQQFPDLHSELNLSSLELGDSALYFCASSVGEGGVYEQYFGPGTRLTVT.

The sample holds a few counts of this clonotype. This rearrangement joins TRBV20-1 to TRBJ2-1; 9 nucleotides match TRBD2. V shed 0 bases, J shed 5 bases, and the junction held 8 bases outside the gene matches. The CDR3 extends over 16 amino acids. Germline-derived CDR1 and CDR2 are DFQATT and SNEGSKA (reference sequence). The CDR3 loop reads CSARDWASGTNNEQFF. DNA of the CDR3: TGCAGTGCTAGAGATTGGGCTAGCGGGACCAACAATGAGCAGTTCTTC.

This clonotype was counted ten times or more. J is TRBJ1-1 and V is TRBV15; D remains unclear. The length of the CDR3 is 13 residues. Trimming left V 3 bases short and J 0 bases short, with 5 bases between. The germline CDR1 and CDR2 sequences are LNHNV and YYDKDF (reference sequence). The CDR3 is CATSSSLNTEAFF. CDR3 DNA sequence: TGTGCCACCAGCAGCAGCCTGAACACTGAAGCTTTCTTT.

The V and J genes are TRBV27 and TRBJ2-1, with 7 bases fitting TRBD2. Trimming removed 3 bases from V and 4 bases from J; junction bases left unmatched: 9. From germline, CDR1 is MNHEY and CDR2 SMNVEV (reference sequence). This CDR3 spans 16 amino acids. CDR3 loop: CASSFGLAEKYNEQFF. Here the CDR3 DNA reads TGTGCCAGCAGTTTCGGGCTAGCGGAAAAATACAATGAGCAGTTCTTC.

The CDR3 loop reads CSVDISGTNTGELFF. CDR3 DNA: TGCAGCGTTGACATCAGCGGGACGAACACCGGGGAGCTGTTTTTT. The V call is TRBV29-1, the J call TRBJ2-2; 7 positions match TRBD2. The CDR3 sequence is 15 residues long. Trimming cost V 3 bases and J 0 bases; bases outside gene matches: 4. Germline values: CDR1 SQVTM, CDR2 ANQGSEA.

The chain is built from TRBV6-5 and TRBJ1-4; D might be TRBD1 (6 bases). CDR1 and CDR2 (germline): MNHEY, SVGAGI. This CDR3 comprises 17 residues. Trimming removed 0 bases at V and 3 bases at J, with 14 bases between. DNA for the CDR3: TGTGCCAGCAGTTACTCGGCAGGGGAGGCCCCTAATGAAAAACTGTTTTTT. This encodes CASSYSAGEAPNEKLFF.

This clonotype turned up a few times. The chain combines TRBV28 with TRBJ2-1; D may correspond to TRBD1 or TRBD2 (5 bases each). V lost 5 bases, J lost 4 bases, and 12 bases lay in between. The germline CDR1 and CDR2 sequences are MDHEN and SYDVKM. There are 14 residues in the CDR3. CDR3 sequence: CASSKDEGYNEQFF. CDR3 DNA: TGTGCCAGCAGTAAGGATGAGGGGTACAATGAGCAGTTCTTC.

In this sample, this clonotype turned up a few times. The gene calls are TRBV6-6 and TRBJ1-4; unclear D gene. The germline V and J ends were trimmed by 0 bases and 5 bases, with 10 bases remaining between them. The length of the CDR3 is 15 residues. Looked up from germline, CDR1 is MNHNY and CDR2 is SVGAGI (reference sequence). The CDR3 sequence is CASSYSIDGNEKLFF. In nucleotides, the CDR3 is TGTGCCAGCAGTTACTCGATCGATGGAAATGAAAAACTGTTTTTT.

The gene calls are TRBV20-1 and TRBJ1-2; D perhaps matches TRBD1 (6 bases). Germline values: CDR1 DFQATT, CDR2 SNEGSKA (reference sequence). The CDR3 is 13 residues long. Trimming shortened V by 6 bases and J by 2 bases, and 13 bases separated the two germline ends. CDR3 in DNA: TGCAGTGCGAGGGACACTCTGAACTATGGCTACACCTTC. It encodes CSARDTLNYGYTF.

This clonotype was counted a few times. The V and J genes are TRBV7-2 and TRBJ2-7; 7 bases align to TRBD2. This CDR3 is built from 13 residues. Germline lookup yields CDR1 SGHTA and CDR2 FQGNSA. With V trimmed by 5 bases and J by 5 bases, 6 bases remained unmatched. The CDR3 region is CASSLGGAHEQYF. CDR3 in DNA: TGTGCCAGCAGCCTGGGAGGGGCCCACGAGCAGTACTTC. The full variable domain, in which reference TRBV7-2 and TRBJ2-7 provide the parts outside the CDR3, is GAGVSQSPSNKVTEKGKDVELRCDPISGHTALYWYRQSLGQGLEFLIYFQGNSAPDKSGLPSDRFSAERTGGSVSTLTIQRTQQEDSAVYLCASSLGGAHEQYFGPGTRLTVT.

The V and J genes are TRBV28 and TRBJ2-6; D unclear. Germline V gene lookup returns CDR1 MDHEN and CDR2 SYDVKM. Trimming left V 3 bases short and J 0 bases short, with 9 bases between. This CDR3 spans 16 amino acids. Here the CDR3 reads CASSFQTFSGANVLTF. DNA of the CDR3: TGTGCCAGCAGTTTCCAGACCTTCTCTGGGGCCAACGTCCTGACTTTC. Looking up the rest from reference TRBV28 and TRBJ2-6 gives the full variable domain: DVKVTQSSRYLVKRTGEKVFLECVQDMDHENMFWYRQDPGLGLRLIYFSYDVKMKEKGDIPEGYSVSREKKERFSLILESASTNQTSMYLCASSFQTFSGANVLTFGAGSRLTVL.

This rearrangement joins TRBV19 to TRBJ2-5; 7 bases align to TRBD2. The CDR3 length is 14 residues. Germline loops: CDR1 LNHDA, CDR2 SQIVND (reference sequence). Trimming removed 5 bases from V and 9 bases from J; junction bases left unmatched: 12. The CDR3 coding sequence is TGTGCCAGTAGTCTATCGGGAGGAGACGAGGCCCAGTACTTC. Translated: CASSLSGGDEAQYF.

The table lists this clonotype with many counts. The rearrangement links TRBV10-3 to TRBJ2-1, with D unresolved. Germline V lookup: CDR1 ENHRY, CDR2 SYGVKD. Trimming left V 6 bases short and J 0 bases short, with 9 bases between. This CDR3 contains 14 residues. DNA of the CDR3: TGTGCCATCAGGACTCCGAGCTCCTACAATGAGCAGTTCTTC. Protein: CAIRTPSSYNEQFF.

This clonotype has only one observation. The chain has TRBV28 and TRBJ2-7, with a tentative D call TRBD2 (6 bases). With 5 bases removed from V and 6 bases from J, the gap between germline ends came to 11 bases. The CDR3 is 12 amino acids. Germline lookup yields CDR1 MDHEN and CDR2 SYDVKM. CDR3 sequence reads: CASSPPGVEQYF. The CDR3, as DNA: TGTGCCAGCAGTCCCCCGGGGGTCGAGCAGTACTTC.

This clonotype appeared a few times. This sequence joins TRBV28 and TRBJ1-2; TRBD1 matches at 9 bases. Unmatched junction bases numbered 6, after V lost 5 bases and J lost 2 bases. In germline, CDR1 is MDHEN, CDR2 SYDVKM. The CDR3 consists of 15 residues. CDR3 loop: CASSLTGTGNYGYTF. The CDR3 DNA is TGTGCCAGCAGTCTCACCGGGACAGGGAACTATGGCTACACCTTC.

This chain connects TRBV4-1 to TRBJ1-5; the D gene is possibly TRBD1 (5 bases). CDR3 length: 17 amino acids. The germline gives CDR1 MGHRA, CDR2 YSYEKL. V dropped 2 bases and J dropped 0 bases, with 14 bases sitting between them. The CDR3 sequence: CASSQSQGTDSNQPQHF. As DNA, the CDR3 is TGCGCCAGCAGCCAATCCCAAGGGACTGATAGCAATCAGCCCCAGCATTTT.

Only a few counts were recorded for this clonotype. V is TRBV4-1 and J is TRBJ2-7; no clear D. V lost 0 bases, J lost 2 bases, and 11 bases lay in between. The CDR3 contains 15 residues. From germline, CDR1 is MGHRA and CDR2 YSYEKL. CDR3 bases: TGCGCCAGCAGCCAAGATTGGGCACGGCCCTACGAGCAGTACTTC. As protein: CASSQDWARPYEQYF.

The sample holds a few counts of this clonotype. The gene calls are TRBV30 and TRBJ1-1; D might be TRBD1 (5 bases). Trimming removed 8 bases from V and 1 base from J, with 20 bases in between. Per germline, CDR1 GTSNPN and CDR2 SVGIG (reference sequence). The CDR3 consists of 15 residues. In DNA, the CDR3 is TGTGCCGGGTACCTCAGGGCGGAAGGGAACACTGAAGCTTTCTTT. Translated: CAGYLRAEGNTEAFF.

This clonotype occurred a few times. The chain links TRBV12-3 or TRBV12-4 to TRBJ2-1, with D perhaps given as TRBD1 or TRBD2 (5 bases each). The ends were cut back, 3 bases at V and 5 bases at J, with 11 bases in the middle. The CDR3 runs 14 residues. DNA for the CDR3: TGTGCCAGCAGTTTTGGGGGTCTCGACAATGAGCAGTTCTTC. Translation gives CASSFGGLDNEQFF.

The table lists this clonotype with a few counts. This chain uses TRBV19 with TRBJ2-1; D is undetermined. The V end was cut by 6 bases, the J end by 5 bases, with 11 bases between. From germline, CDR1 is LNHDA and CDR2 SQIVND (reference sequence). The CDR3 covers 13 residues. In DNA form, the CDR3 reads TGTGCCAGTAGGGAGACCGCGGACAATGAGCAGTTCTTC. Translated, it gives CASRETADNEQFF.

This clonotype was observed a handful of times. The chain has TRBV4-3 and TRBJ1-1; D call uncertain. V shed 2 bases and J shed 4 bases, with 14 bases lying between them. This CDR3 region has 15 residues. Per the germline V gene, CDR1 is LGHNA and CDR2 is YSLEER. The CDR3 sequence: CASSQSLWGSTEAFF. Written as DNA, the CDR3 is TGCGCCAGCAGCCAATCGCTATGGGGAAGCACTGAAGCTTTCTTT.

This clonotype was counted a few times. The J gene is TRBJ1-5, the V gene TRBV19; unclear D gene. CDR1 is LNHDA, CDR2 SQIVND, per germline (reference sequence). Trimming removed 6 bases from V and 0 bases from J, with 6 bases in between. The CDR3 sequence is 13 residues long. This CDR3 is CASSRSSNQPQHF. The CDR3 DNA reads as TGTGCCAGTAGCCGAAGTAGCAATCAGCCCCAGCATTTT.

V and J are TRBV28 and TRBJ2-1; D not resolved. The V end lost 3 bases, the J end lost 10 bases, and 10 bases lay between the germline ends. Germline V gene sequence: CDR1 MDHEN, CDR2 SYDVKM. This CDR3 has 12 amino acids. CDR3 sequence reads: CASSLAAREQFF. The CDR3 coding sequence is TGTGCCAGCAGTTTGGCCGCTAGGGAGCAGTTCTTC.

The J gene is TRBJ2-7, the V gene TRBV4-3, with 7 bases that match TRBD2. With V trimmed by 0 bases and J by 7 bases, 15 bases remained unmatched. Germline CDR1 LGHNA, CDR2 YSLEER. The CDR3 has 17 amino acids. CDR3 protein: CASSQEIGGGRLREQYF. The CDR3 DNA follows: TGCGCCAGCAGCCAAGAAATTGGGGGGGGAAGGTTGAGGGAGCAGTACTTC.

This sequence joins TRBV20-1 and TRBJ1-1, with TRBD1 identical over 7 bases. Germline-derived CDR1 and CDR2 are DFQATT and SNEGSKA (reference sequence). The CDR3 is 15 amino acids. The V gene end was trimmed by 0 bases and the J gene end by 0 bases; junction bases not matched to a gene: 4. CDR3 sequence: CSAREWDSLNTEAFF. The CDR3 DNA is TGCAGTGCTAGAGAATGGGACAGCTTGAACACTGAAGCTTTCTTT.

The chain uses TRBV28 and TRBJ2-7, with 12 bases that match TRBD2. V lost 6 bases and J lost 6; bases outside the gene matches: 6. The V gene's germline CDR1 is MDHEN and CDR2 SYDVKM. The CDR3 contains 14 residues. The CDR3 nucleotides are TGTGCCAGCAGCCCCACTAGCGGGGGGTTCGAGCAGTACTTC. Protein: CASSPTSGGFEQYF.

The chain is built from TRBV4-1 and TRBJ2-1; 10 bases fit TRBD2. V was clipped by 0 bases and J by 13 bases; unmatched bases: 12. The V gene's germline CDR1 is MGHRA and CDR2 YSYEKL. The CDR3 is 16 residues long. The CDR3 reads CASSQDDASGSVKQFF. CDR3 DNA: TGCGCCAGCAGCCAAGATGACGCTAGCGGGAGTGTAAAACAGTTCTTC.

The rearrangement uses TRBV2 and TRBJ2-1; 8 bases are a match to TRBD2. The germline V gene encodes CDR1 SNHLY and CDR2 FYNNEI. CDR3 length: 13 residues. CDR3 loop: CALGLEGYNEQFF. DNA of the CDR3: TGTGCGCTGGGACTAGAAGGGTACAATGAGCAGTTCTTC. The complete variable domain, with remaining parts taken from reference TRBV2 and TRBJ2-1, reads EPEVTQTPSHQVTQMGQEVILRCVPISNHLYFYWYRQILGQKVEFLVSFYNNEISEKSEIFDDQFSVERPDGSNFTLKIRSTKLEDSAMYFCALGLEGYNEQFFGPGTRLTVL.

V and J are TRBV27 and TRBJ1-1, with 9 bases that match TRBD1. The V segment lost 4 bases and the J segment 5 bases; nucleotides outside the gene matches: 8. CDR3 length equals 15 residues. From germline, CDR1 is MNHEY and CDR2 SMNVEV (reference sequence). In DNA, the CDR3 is TGTGCCAGCAGTTCTAAACAGGGGGCGCGAACTGAAGCTTTCTTT. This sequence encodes CASSSKQGARTEAFF.

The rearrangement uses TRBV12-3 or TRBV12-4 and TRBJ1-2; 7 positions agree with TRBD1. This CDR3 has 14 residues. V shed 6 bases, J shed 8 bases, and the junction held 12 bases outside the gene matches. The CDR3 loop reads CASREQGRLDGYTF. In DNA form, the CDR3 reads TGTGCCAGCAGGGAACAGGGGCGGTTGGACGGCTACACCTTC.

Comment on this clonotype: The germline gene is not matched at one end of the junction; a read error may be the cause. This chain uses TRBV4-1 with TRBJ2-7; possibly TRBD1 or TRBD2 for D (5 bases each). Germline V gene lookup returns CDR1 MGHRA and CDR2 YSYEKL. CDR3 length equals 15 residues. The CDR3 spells CASSHGTTSGYEQHF. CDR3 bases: TGCGCCAGCAGCCACGGGACCACCTCTGGCTACGAGCAGCACTTC.